One sample yielded the 25 T cell receptor beta chains listed below, sequenced in a study of CD8+ T cells in alopecia areata. Following extraction, RNA underwent reverse transcription to cDNA, which served as the sequencing template. Sequencing used immunoSEQ multiplex PCR; TCRdb keeps in-frame clones, though not all of them. The sample has around 100,000 clones, approximately 58% seen once. Sequenced material: CD4+ T cells sorted from blood. Receptor source: a human donor in good health.

This clone turned up a few times. J is TRBJ2-3 and V is TRBV29-1, with a tentative D call TRBD2 (7 bases). CDR3 length: 12 residues. Per the germline V gene, CDR1 is SQVTM and CDR2 is ANQGSEA. The CDR3 DNA reads as TGCACGGGGGGACACAGCACAGATACGCAGTATTTT. Translated: CTGGHSTDTQYF.

Only a few counts were recorded for this clone. Other nucleotide sequences from this sample produce the same CDR3. J is TRBJ1-4 and V is TRBV28, with TRBD1 identical over 9 bases. Germline CDR1 and CDR2: MDHEN and SYDVKM. The V and J ends lost 5 bases and 8 bases, in that order; junction bases with no gene match: 6. The CDR3 loop spans 14 amino acids. In DNA, the CDR3 is TGTGCCAGCAGTCGGGGACAGGGCCGGGAAAAACTGTTTTTT. This gives the protein CASSRGQGREKLFF. Drawing the rest from reference TRBV28 and TRBJ1-4, the complete variable domain is DVKVTQSSRYLVKRTGEKVFLECVQDMDHENMFWYRQDPGLGLRLIYFSYDVKMKEKGDIPEGYSVSREKKERFSLILESASTNQTSMYLCASSRGQGREKLFFGSGTQLSVL.

This sequence joins TRBV7-2 and TRBJ1-2; 7 bases map to TRBD1. Germline V gene data show CDR1 as SGHTA and CDR2 as FQGNSA. V gave up 4 bases and J gave up 4 bases; unmatched junction bases: 9. There are 15 residues in the CDR3. The CDR3: CASSSWDRGVYGYTF. The CDR3 nucleotides read TGTGCCAGCAGCTCTTGGGACAGAGGGGTCTATGGCTACACCTTC.

As concerns this clone: The same CDR3 also results from other DNA sequences found in this sample. J is TRBJ2-3 and V is TRBV29-1; D remains unclear. The germline CDR1 and CDR2 sequences are SQVTM and ANQGSEA. The CDR3 runs 12 residues. Trimming shortened V by 4 bases and J by 1 base, and 6 bases separated the two germline ends. The CDR3 loop reads CSVVQGTDTQYF. CDR3 nucleotides: TGCAGCGTTGTCCAAGGCACAGATACGCAGTATTTT.

This clone was counted a few times. V is TRBV27 and J is TRBJ1-6, with TRBD1 as a possible D gene (5 bases). This CDR3 has 15 residues. Germline V gene data show CDR1 as MNHEY and CDR2 as SMNVEV (reference sequence). V dropped 3 bases and J dropped 6 bases, with 12 bases sitting between them. The CDR3, as DNA: TGTGCCAGCAGTTTCAGGGAAGGCTTTAATTCACCCCTCCACTTT. It encodes CASSFREGFNSPLHF.

The chain uses TRBV19 and TRBJ2-1; D remains unclear. The CDR3 totals 11 residues. Trimming removed 3 bases from V and 5 bases from J, with 2 bases in between. CDR1 is LNHDA, CDR2 SQIVND, per germline (reference sequence). The CDR3 spells CASSINNEQFF. Here the CDR3 DNA reads TGTGCCAGTAGTATCAACAATGAGCAGTTCTTC. The whole variable domain, filled in from reference TRBV19 and TRBJ2-1, reads DGGITQSPKYLFRKEGQNVTLSCEQNLNHDAMYWYRQDPGQGLRLIYYSQIVNDFQKGDIAEGYSVSREKKESFPLTVTSAQKNPTAFYLCASSINNEQFFGPGTRLTVL.

This clone was counted only a few times. The chain uses TRBV5-8 and TRBJ2-2, with 8 bases identical to TRBD1. CDR1 and CDR2 (germline): SGHTS, YDEGEE. This CDR3 contains 15 residues. J gave up 3 bases and V 5 bases, and 6 bases lay outside the gene matches. CDR3 nucleotide sequence: TGTGCCAGCAGTCATGCAGGGGGCTACACCGGGGAGCTGTTTTTT. Translating it yields CASSHAGGYTGELFF.

This clone showed up just a few times. V gene TRBV5-1 combines with J gene TRBJ2-5; 15 bases line up with TRBD2. CDR1 is SGHRS and CDR2 is YFSETQ in the germline V gene. The CDR3 contains 17 residues. The V segment lost 4 bases and the J segment 1 base; nucleotides outside the gene matches: 5. The CDR3 sequence: CASSTGLAGGLQETQYF. The DNA for the CDR3 is TGCGCCAGCAGCACGGGACTAGCGGGGGGCCTCCAAGAGACCCAGTACTTC.

The V call is TRBV5-6, the J call TRBJ1-2; D is unresolved. The germline V gene encodes CDR1 SGHDT and CDR2 YYEEEE. This CDR3 has 12 residues. Trimming took 0 bases from V and 5 from J, leaving 5 bases between them. In nucleotides, the CDR3 is TGTGCCAGCAGCTTGGACAAATATGGCTACACCTTC. Translation gives CASSLDKYGYTF.

The chain couples TRBV18 to TRBJ2-7; the match to TRBD1 covers 10 bases. The CDR3 contains 14 residues. The V gene's germline CDR1 is KGHSH and CDR2 LQKENI. V lost 6 bases, J lost 4 bases, and 6 bases stayed unmatched. DNA for the CDR3: TGTGCCAGCTCCCTGGACAGGGGGAAATACGAGCAGTACTTC. It translates to CASSLDRGKYEQYF.

This sequence joins TRBV28 and TRBJ1-5, with D unresolved. In germline, CDR1 is MDHEN, CDR2 SYDVKM. Trimming removed 10 bases at V and 0 bases at J, with 16 bases between. The CDR3 runs 15 residues. As DNA, the CDR3 is TGTGCCATCCAGCAGGACCTCTATAGCAATCAGCCCCAGCATTTT. Its protein product is CAIQQDLYSNQPQHF.

This clone was found a few times. This chain connects TRBV6-5 to TRBJ2-7, with 7 bases matching TRBD1. Germline CDR1 is MNHEY and CDR2 is SVGAGI. After removal of 6 bases from V and 2 bases from J, the junction contained 4 bases not matched to a gene. The length of the CDR3 is 13 residues. The DNA for the CDR3 is TGTGCCAGCAGAAAAGACAGGGCCTACGAGCAGTACTTC. Protein: CASRKDRAYEQYF.

The rearrangement links TRBV9 to TRBJ2-7; D remains unclear. This CDR3 has 14 residues. V was trimmed by 0 bases and J by 1 base, leaving 8 bases between them. Germline CDR1 and CDR2: SGDLS and YYNGEE. The CDR3 DNA reads as TGTGCCAGCAGCGTAGACCCAGGTTCCTACGAGCAGTACTTC. Amino acid sequence: CASSVDPGSYEQYF.

This clone was seen more than once but under ten times. The chain uses TRBV7-3 and TRBJ2-2; no clear D gene. Germline V lookup: CDR1 SGHTA, CDR2 FQGTGA. The V end lost 1 base, the J end lost 5 bases, and 11 bases lay between the germline ends. The CDR3 has 15 amino acids. The DNA for the CDR3 is TGTGCCAGCAGCTTAAAAGGGCGGTGGACCGGGGAGCTGTTTTTT. It is translated as CASSLKGRWTGELFF.

V is TRBV7-2 and J is TRBJ2-6; perhaps TRBD2 as D (5 bases). Trimming pared 5 bases from V and 9 bases from J, leaving 14 bases between. This CDR3 region has 14 residues. Germline V lookup: CDR1 SGHTA, CDR2 FQGNSA. The CDR3 protein is CASSPRGEGNVLTF. DNA of the CDR3: TGTGCCAGCAGCCCCCGGGGAGAAGGCAACGTCCTGACTTTC.

This clone was counted a single time. This rearrangement joins TRBV5-6 to TRBJ2-3; possibly TRBD2 for D (7 bases). From germline, CDR1 is SGHDT and CDR2 YYEEEE. V shed 4 bases and J shed 3 bases, with 15 bases lying between them. There are 15 residues in the CDR3. CDR3 in DNA: TGTGCCAGCAGCCCGACCGGGGGGCGGACAGATACGCAGTATTTT. Its translation: CASSPTGGRTDTQYF.

This clone was seen at least ten times. This chain links TRBV2 with TRBJ1-6, with D possibly TRBD1 on 6 matching bases. Per germline, CDR1 SNHLY and CDR2 FYNNEI. The CDR3 is 13 amino acids. V was cut by 3 bases and J by 8 bases, with 8 bases left in between. The CDR3 region is CASSEDRDSPLHF. The CDR3 region has the DNA TGTGCCAGCAGTGAGGACAGAGATTCACCCCTCCACTTT.

This clone was counted between two and nine times. The chain carries TRBV7-2 and TRBJ2-3, with unresolved D. CDR1 is SGHTA, CDR2 FQGNSA, per germline. The length of the CDR3 is 11 residues. Trimming took 2 bases from V and 5 from J, leaving 2 bases between them. The CDR3 sequence: CASSLKDTQYF. DNA for the CDR3: TGTGCCAGCAGCTTAAAAGATACGCAGTATTTT.

V usage is TRBV15 and J usage is TRBJ2-5; D gene uncertain. This CDR3 contains 15 residues. The germline CDR1 and CDR2 sequences are LNHNV and YYDKDF (reference sequence). Trimming cost V 0 bases and J 1 base, with 9 bases left between them. Here the CDR3 reads CATSRDRQSQETQYF. The CDR3 region has the DNA TGTGCCACCAGCAGAGATCGGCAGAGCCAAGAGACCCAGTACTTC.

The chain has TRBV29-1 and TRBJ1-5; 7 bases map to TRBD1. The J segment lost 5 bases and the V segment lost 6 bases, leaving 7 bases of the junction unmatched. Per the germline V gene, CDR1 is SQVTM and CDR2 is ANQGSEA. The CDR3 has 13 residues. The CDR3 region is CSVRQGLDQPQHF. The CDR3 region has the DNA TGCAGCGTGCGACAGGGTTTGGATCAGCCCCAGCATTTT.

This chain uses TRBV30 with TRBJ2-7; D is uncertain. CDR1 is GTSNPN, CDR2 SVGIG, per germline (reference sequence). This CDR3 spans 13 amino acids. V dropped 3 bases and J dropped 6 bases, with 15 bases sitting between them. The CDR3 protein is CAWSPGTQSEQYF. Here the CDR3 DNA reads TGTGCCTGGAGCCCCGGCACACAGAGCGAGCAGTACTTC.

The V call is TRBV4-1, the J call TRBJ2-5; either TRBD1 or TRBD2 may fit D (5 bases each). Germline assignment: CDR1 MGHRA and CDR2 YSYEKL. V lost 5 bases and J lost 1, with 23 bases in between. The CDR3 extends over 18 amino acids. The CDR3 sequence: CASSFRNAMGVSQETQYF. The CDR3, as DNA: TGCGCCAGCAGCTTCCGAAATGCGATGGGGGTGTCCCAAGAGACCCAGTACTTC.

This chain links TRBV30 with TRBJ1-1; no clear D gene. Germline values: CDR1 GTSNPN, CDR2 SVGIG (reference sequence). This CDR3 contains 11 residues. V lost 8 bases to trimming and J lost 1 base, with 8 bases between them. In DNA, the CDR3 is TGTGCCGGACTCTGGAACACTGAAGCTTTCTTT. The encoded protein is CAGLWNTEAFF.

The chain uses TRBV27 and TRBJ2-1; 13 bases agree with TRBD2. The CDR3 is 13 residues long. Germline V gives CDR1 MNHEY, CDR2 SMNVEV (reference sequence). V trimming: 5 bases; J trimming: 12 bases; junction bases outside the gene matches: 4. The CDR3 coding sequence is TGTGCCAGCAGTCCCCGACTAGCGGGGGGGCAGTTCTTC. This codes for CASSPRLAGGQFF.

As regards this clone: Other DNA sequences of this sample code for an identical CDR3. This rearrangement joins TRBV6-5 to TRBJ2-3; no clear D. Trimming left V 0 bases short and J 6 bases short, with 4 bases between. The length of the CDR3 is 12 residues. Germline CDR1 is MNHEY and CDR2 is SVGAGI. CDR3 in amino acids: CASSYSGDTQYF. CDR3 coding DNA: TGTGCCAGCAGTTACTCCGGTGATACGCAGTATTTT.